The source of this T cell receptor (beta chain) is a study of blood T cell repertoires in COVID-19 (dated by TCRdb to the early 2020s). The study in broad terms: Collaborator samples came from the United States, Italy and Spain and covered acute and convalescent phases of COVID-19. The sample metadata nearly always contained a de-identified subject ID, COVID-19 status, age in years and sex. Subjects who had been exposed to COVID-19, were actively infected with it, or had recovered from it provided the deeply sampled blood TCRbeta repertoires that made up the dataset. The material from the prospective study consisted of cDNA or gDNA derived from T cells, B-cell-depleted T cells, or PBMCs. Where available, HLA class I and class II types were taken from metadata supplied by the sample provider and were not determined by assay-based typing. The repertoires were released in a freely available public database intended as a resource for research on the immune response to SARS-CoV-2. Samples were obtained from the ongoing ImmuneRACE study (first 160 participants) and from about 1,300 subjects provided by 6 global collaborators. On the study overall, not on this receptor specifically: Clinical and demographic metadata were provided uncurated, with the amount varying by source and participant.

Whole blood was collected in K2EDTA tubes by collaborating institutions according to the institutions' own protocols. For TCRbeta analysis, collaborators shipped samples in one of three forms: frozen whole blood, isolated PBMCs, or DNA extracted from either of those sample types. The germline V gene encodes CDR1 MNHEY and CDR2 SVGAGI. Spanning cysteine to phenylalanine, the CDR3 consists of 12 amino acids. The read is trimmed to its CDR3 DNA, 36 bases read in frame from base 1. From V the trimming removes 6 bases and from J it removes 5 bases, while the gene matches leave 3 bases of the junction unaccounted for. This clone was counted many times. Its antigen is still unknown. No much larger clone is present one base from it, and per-base qualities are unavailable. The immunoSEQ Assay, a bias-controlled multiplex PCR, was used to amplify TCRbeta CDR3 regions from genomic DNA. For the original study's pipeline: The number of nucleated cells in each sample was estimated from the amplification of reference gene primers within the assay. To quantify the absolute abundance of each unique TCRbeta CDR3 rearrangement, sequence reads were collapsed and filtered. For each sample, productive Simpson clonality was calculated as the square root of Simpson's diversity index across productive rearrangements. Sourced from immuneACCESS, this table was stored by TCRdb with only in-frame sequences that have V and J called. A share of the clones is absent; for the studies checked, an unresolved V gene accounts for under half, and the remainder has no known explanation. The V and J calls and clone size were taken over from that table, and D and trimming were inferred from the DNA. The sample has about 230,000 clones on record, 65% to 85% of them singletons. The ten largest clones capture 4.5% to 7% of the sample.

The chain couples TRBV6-5 to TRBJ1-1, with 7 middle bases fitting TRBD1. This clonotype originated in a man older than 75 with acute or convalescent COVID-19. The specimen sequenced was peripheral blood. The CDR3 amino acid sequence is: CASRDRVTEAFF. The DNA sequence reads TGTGCCAGCAGAGACAGGGTTACTGAAGCTTTCTTT.